These 17 T cell receptor beta chains were sequenced from one sample in a study of sequential checkpoint blockade in melanoma. Documented treatment: randomized to nivolumab then ipilimumab (arm A) or the reverse (arm B). Some clones are missing from TCRdb's copy, which holds only in-frame ones; the method was immunoSEQ multiplex PCR. The sample comprises some 32,000 clones, approximately 82% of which are singletons, and roughly 18% rests with the top ten. The source was CD8+ T cells sorted from blood (inferred from file names), collected from a patient given nivolumab and ipilimumab in sequence. These receptors all come from a human donor with melanoma.

The chain combines TRBV19 with TRBJ1-2; no clear D. V was clipped by 7 bases and J by 3 bases, with 18 bases between them. This CDR3 spans 15 amino acids. The germline CDR1 and CDR2 sequences are LNHDA and SQIVND (reference sequence). CDR3: CASNPREEGDYGYTF. Here the CDR3 DNA reads TGTGCCAGTAACCCCCGGGAGGAGGGCGACTATGGCTACACCTTC.

This chain uses TRBV15 with TRBJ1-5; D is unclear. Germline loops: CDR1 LNHNV, CDR2 YYDKDF (reference sequence). The V end lost 1 base, the J end lost 8 bases, and 15 bases lay between the germline ends. This CDR3 region has 15 residues. CDR3 nucleotides: TGTGCCACCAGCAGAGCCAGCGCCCTTTTAGAGCCCCAGCATTTT. Its protein is CATSRASALLEPQHF.

V is TRBV7-8 and J is TRBJ2-7, with 7 positions matching TRBD1. The V and J ends lost 1 base and 9 bases, in that order; junction bases with no gene match: 9. The V gene's germline CDR1 is SGHVS and CDR2 FQNEAQ. The CDR3 spans 14 residues. The CDR3 protein is CASSLVETGSVQYF. The CDR3 DNA sequence: TGTGCCAGCAGCTTAGTGGAGACAGGGAGTGTGCAGTACTTC. Full variable domain (rest looked up from reference TRBV7-8 and TRBJ2-7): GAGVSQSPRYKVAKRGQDVALRCDPISGHVSLFWYQQALGQGPEFLTYFQNEAQLDKSGLPSDRFFAERPEGSVSTLKIQRTQQEDSAVYLCASSLVETGSVQYFGPGTRLTVT.

This clone has only a few counts. The gene calls are TRBV7-8 and TRBJ2-1; 8 nucleotides align to TRBD2. Germline-derived CDR1 and CDR2 are SGHVS and FQNEAQ. The CDR3 length is 16 residues. V lost 5 bases, J lost 3 bases, and 9 bases stayed unmatched. CDR3 in DNA: TGTGCCAGCAGCCCCCTAGTGACTAGCGTCTACAATGAGCAGTTCTTC. Residues: CASSPLVTSVYNEQFF.

The chain links TRBV4-3 to TRBJ1-6, with D perhaps TRBD1 (6 bases). The CDR3 has 16 amino acids. The V gene's germline CDR1 is LGHNA and CDR2 YSLEER. V was clipped by 4 bases and J by 6 bases, with 16 bases between them. CDR3 nucleotide sequence: TGCGCCAGCAGCCTAGGACAGACGGGTTTTAATTCACCCCTCCACTTT. Amino acid sequence: CASSLGQTGFNSPLHF.

The chain couples TRBV27 to TRBJ2-1; TRBD2 is a possible D gene (6 bases). CDR3 length: 15 residues. V was cut by 2 bases and J by 3 bases, with 11 bases left in between. Germline CDR1 is MNHEY and CDR2 is SMNVEV (reference sequence). The CDR3, as DNA: TGTGCCAGCAGTTTAGACGGGAGCGTCTACAATGAGCAGTTCTTC. Encoded protein: CASSLDGSVYNEQFF.

The V call is TRBV10-3, the J call TRBJ2-1; 10 bases align to TRBD2. The V and J ends lost 8 bases and 3 bases, in that order; junction bases with no gene match: 4. The CDR3 extends over 14 amino acids. From germline, CDR1 is ENHRY and CDR2 SYGVKD. CDR3 sequence reads: CAIAASGGYNEQFF. Written as DNA, the CDR3 is TGTGCCATCGCGGCTAGCGGGGGCTACAATGAGCAGTTCTTC.

The rearrangement joins TRBV5-6 to TRBJ2-1; 14 nucleotides agree with TRBD2. This CDR3 comprises 14 residues. Germline CDR1 and CDR2: SGHDT and YYEEEE. V lost 4 bases to trimming and J lost 10 bases; unmatched junction nucleotides: 4. The CDR3 region has the DNA TGTGCCAGCAGCGGGACTAGCGGGAGCTACGAGCAGTTCTTC. Translation: CASSGTSGSYEQFF.

V is TRBV10-3 and J is TRBJ1-2; 8 nucleotides line up with TRBD1. Looked up from germline, CDR1 is ENHRY and CDR2 is SYGVKD. CDR3 size: 17 residues. With 0 bases clipped from V and 2 bases from J, the junction kept 8 bases outside the gene matches. The CDR3 here is CAISESGDRSPNYGYTF. As DNA, the CDR3 is TGTGCCATCAGTGAGTCGGGGGACAGGAGCCCCAACTATGGCTACACCTTC.

The V call is TRBV5-6, the J call TRBJ1-2, with D tentatively TRBD1 (6 bases). CDR1 and CDR2 from the germline V gene are SGHDT and YYEEEE. The V end lost 0 bases, the J end lost 4 bases, and 13 bases lay between the germline ends. The CDR3 extends over 15 amino acids. The CDR3 sequence is CASSLGRQAAYGYTF. CDR3 DNA sequence: TGTGCCAGCAGCTTGGGAAGACAGGCAGCCTATGGCTACACCTTC.

This clone appeared once. As the CDR3 is not closed by the conserved phenylalanine or tryptophan, this likely results from a read error. The V call is TRBV30, the J call TRBJ1-2; TRBD1 matches at 9 bases. CDR1 is GTSNPN, CDR2 SVGIG, per germline (reference sequence). The CDR3 covers 19 residues. The J segment lost 0 bases and the V segment lost 4 bases, leaving 18 bases of the junction unmatched. The CDR3 DNA sequence: TGTGCCTGGATAGGATTACCGGGACAGGGCCTACAAGCTAACTATGGCTACACCCTC. Translated: CAWIGLPGQGLQANYGYTL.

V and J are TRBV19 and TRBJ1-5, with D perhaps matching TRBD1 (5 bases). Trimming stripped 1 base from V and 9 bases from J, with 19 bases between. Germline V CDR1 and CDR2: LNHDA, SQIVND (reference sequence). The CDR3 totals 16 residues. This chain's CDR3 is CASSIGFGGSSWPQHF. In DNA form, the CDR3 reads TGTGCCAGTAGTATAGGTTTCGGGGGGTCGAGTTGGCCCCAGCATTTT.

The J gene is TRBJ2-2, the V gene TRBV9; 10 bases map to TRBD1. The CDR3 extends over 16 amino acids. With V trimmed by 4 bases and J by 7 bases, 10 bases remained unmatched. The germline V gene has CDR1 SGDLS and CDR2 YYNGEE. The CDR3 bases are TGTGCCAGCAGCTTCCCGCGACAGGGGGCGGACGGGGAGCTGTTTTTT. Its protein product is CASSFPRQGADGELFF. Together with reference TRBV9 and TRBJ2-2, the CDR3 gives the full variable domain: DSGVTQTPKHLITATGQRVTLRCSPRSGDLSVYWYQQSLDQGLQFLIQYYNGEERAKGNILERFSAQQFPDLHSELNLSSLELGDSALYFCASSFPRQGADGELFFGEGSRLTVL.

The genes are TRBV27 and TRBJ1-2, with 7 bases lining up with TRBD1. Germline V gene lookup returns CDR1 MNHEY and CDR2 SMNVEV (reference sequence). The CDR3 runs 15 residues. V shed 8 bases, J shed 8 bases, and the junction held 17 bases outside the gene matches. In nucleotides, the CDR3 is TGTGCCAGCGGTGCGGTGAGACAGGGACTAGGGGGCTACACCTTC. Translating gives CASGAVRQGLGGYTF.

This sequence joins TRBV28 and TRBJ1-5; D possibly corresponds to TRBD1 (6 bases). The germline V gene has CDR1 MDHEN and CDR2 SYDVKM. Trimming took 1 base from V and 5 from J, leaving 15 bases between them. The CDR3 is made up of 16 amino acids. The CDR3 bases are TGTGCCAGCAGTTTATTGCAGGGGATTATCGATCAGCCCCAGCATTTT. Its translation is CASSLLQGIIDQPQHF.

This chain links TRBV30 with TRBJ2-5; no clear D gene. V lost 4 bases and J lost 4, with 7 bases in between. Germline CDR1 reads GTSNPN; CDR2 reads SVGIG (reference sequence). This CDR3 region has 11 residues. The CDR3: CAWIRSETQYF. CDR3 coding DNA: TGTGCCTGGATCAGGTCAGAGACCCAGTACTTC. The complete variable domain, with remaining parts taken from reference TRBV30 and TRBJ2-5, reads SQTIHQWPATLVQPVGSPLSLECTVEGTSNPNLYWYRQAAGRGLQLLFYSVGIGQISSEVPQNLSASRPQDRQFILSSKKLLLSDSGFYLCAWIRSETQYFGPGTRLLVL.

The V and J genes are TRBV19 and TRBJ2-7; D is unresolved. The CDR3 extends over 10 amino acids. CDR1 and CDR2 (germline): LNHDA, SQIVND (reference sequence). The V end was cut by 8 bases, the J end by 6 bases, with 8 bases between. The CDR3 DNA is TGTGCCAGTGGAGACGGCGAGCAGTACTTC. This gives the protein CASGDGEQYF.